Shown below are 3 T cell receptor beta chains from a single sample sequenced in a study of cytomegalovirus exposure and HLA in healthy donors. Profiled with immunoSEQ multiplex PCR; TCRdb holds only in-frame clones, not every one. The sample has about 110,000 clones, approximately 91% seen once. The sequencing input was PBMCs. These receptors were collected from a woman aged 18-30 years in good health and CMV-seronegative.

This chain links TRBV19 with TRBJ2-7, with 7 bases that match TRBD2. Germline CDR1 is LNHDA and CDR2 is SQIVND (reference sequence). The CDR3 has 15 amino acids. After removal of 6 bases from V and 3 bases from J, the junction contained 11 bases not matched to a gene. The CDR3 DNA is TGTGCCAGTAGCGACAACTCGGGGGGAGTCTACGAGCAGTACTTC. This codes for CASSDNSGGVYEQYF.

As DNA, the CDR3 is TGTGCCAGCAGTTTAACAGATTCTTACTATGGCTACACCTTC. Protein: CASSLTDSYYGYTF. The chain couples TRBV27 to TRBJ1-2; D call uncertain. Germline V gene data show CDR1 as MNHEY and CDR2 as SMNVEV (reference sequence). V was pared by 2 bases and J by 3 bases, with 10 bases between. This CDR3 contains 14 residues.

This chain joins TRBV7-8 and TRBJ2-7; 10 bases line up with TRBD2. Trimming took 1 base from V and 9 from J; bases not matched to a gene: 9. CDR1 SGHVS and CDR2 FQNEAQ come from the germline V gene. This CDR3 has 15 amino acids. The CDR3 bases are TGTGCCAGCAGCTTAGAGGCTAGCGGGGGAGTTTGGCAGTACTTC. This gives the protein CASSLEASGGVWQYF.